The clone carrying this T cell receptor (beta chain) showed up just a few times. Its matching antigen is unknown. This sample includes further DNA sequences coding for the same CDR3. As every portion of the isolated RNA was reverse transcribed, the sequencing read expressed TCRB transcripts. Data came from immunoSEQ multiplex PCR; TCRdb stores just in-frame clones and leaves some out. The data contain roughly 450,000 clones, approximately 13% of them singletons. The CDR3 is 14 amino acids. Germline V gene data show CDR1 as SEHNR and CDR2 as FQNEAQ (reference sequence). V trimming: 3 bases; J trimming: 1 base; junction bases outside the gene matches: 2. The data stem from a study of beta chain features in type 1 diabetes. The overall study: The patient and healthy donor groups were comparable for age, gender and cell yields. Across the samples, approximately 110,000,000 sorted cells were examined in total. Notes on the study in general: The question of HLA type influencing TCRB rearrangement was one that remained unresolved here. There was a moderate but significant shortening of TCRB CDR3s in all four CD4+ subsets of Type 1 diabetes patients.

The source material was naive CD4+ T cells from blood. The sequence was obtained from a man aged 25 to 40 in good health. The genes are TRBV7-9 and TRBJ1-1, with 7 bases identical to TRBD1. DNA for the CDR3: TGTGCCAGCAGCTTTGGACAGGAGAACACTGAAGCTTTCTTT. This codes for CASSFGQENTEAFF.